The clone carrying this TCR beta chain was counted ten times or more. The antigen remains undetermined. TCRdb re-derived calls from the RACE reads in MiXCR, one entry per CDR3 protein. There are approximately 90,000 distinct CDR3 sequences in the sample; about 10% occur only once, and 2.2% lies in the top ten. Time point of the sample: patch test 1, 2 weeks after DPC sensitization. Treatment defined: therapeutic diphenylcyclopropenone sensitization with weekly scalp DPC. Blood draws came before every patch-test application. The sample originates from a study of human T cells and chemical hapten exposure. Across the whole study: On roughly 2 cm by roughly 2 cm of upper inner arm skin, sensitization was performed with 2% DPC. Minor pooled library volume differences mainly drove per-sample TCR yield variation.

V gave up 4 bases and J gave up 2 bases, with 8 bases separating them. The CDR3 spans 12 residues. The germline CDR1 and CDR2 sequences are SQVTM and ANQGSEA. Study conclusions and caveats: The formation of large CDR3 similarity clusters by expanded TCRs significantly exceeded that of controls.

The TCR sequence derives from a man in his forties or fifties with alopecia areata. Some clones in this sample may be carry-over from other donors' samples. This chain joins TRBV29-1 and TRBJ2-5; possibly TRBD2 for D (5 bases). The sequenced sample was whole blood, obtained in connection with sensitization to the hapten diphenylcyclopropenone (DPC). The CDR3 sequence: CSVGGFQETQYF. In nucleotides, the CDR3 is TGCAGCGTTGGAGGGTTTCAAGAGACCCAGTACTTC. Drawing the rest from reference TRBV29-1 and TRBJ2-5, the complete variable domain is SAVISQKPSRDICQRGTSLTIQCQVDSQVTMMFWYRQQPGQSLTLIATANQGSEATYESGFVIDKFPISRPNLTFSTLTVSNMSPEDSSIYLCSVGGFQETQYFGPGTRLLVL.